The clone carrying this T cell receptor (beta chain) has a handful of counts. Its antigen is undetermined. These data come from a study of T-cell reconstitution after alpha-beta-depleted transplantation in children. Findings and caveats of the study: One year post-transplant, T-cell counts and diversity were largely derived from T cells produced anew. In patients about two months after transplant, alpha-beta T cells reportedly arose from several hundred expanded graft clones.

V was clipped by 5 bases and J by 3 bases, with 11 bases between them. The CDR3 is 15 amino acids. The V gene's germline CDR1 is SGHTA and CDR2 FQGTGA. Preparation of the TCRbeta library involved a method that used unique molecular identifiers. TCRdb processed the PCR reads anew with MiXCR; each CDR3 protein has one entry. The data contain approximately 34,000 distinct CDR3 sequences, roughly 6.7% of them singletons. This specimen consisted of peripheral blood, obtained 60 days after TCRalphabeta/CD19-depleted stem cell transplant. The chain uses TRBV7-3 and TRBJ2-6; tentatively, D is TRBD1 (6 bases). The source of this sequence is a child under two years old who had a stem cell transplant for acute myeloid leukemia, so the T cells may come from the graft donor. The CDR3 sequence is CASSPGRGGANVLTF. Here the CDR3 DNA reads TGTGCCAGCAGCCCCGGCAGGGGTGGGGCCAACGTCCTGACTTTC.